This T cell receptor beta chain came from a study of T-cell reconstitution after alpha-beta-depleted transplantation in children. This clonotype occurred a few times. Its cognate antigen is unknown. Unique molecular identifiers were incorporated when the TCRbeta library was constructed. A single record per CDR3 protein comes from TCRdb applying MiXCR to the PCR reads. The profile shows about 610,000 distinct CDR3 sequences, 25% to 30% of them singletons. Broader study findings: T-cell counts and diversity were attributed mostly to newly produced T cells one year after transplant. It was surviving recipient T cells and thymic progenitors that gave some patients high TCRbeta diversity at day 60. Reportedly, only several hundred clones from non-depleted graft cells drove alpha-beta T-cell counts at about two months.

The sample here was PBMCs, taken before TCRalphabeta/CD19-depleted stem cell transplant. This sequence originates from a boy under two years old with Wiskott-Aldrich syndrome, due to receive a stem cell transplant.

The CDR3 coding sequence is TGCGCCAGCAGCTTGGAACGGGCCTATGGCTACACCTTC. Protein product: CASSLERAYGYTF. V usage is TRBV5-1 and J usage is TRBJ1-2; D unresolved. CDR3 length equals 13 residues. Germline CDR1 is SGHRS and CDR2 is YFSETQ. Trimming shortened V by 0 bases and J by 4 bases, and 7 bases separated the two germline ends.